This record covers a single T cell receptor beta chain. Its antigen is not identified. Patients were ruled out by autoimmune disease history or systemic immunosuppression. The data are from a study of OX40 agonist ivuxolimab in advanced cancers. Across the whole study: All patients had ivuxolimab intravenously every 2 weeks at 0.01 to 10 mg/kg.

General study findings and limits: Among patients with partial responses at 0.1-3.0 mg/kg, clonal expansion was among the lowest. Clonal expansion by week 6 occurred in CD4+ and CD8+ blood T cells (at 0.1 to 3.0 mg/kg).

Germline V gives CDR1 SEHNR, CDR2 FQNEAQ (reference sequence). This CDR3 is built from 14 residues. Trimming took off 3 bases at V and 1 base at J, with 8 bases between the two ends. The table came from immunoSEQ multiplex PCR; TCRdb's copy has only in-frame clones and leaves some out. The table includes about 25,000 clones, approximately 80% detected once. The chain combines TRBV7-9 with TRBJ2-3; tentative D call: TRBD2 (6 bases). This receptor was taken from an adult with an advanced solid tumor such as melanoma, head and neck, liver or kidney cancer. Sequencing used CD4+ or CD8+ T cells sorted from blood, obtained in a trial of the OX40 agonist ivuxolimab. The CDR3 loop is CASSFSGRTDTQYF. The CDR3 nucleotides are TGTGCCAGCAGCTTTAGCGGTCGCACAGATACGCAGTATTTT.